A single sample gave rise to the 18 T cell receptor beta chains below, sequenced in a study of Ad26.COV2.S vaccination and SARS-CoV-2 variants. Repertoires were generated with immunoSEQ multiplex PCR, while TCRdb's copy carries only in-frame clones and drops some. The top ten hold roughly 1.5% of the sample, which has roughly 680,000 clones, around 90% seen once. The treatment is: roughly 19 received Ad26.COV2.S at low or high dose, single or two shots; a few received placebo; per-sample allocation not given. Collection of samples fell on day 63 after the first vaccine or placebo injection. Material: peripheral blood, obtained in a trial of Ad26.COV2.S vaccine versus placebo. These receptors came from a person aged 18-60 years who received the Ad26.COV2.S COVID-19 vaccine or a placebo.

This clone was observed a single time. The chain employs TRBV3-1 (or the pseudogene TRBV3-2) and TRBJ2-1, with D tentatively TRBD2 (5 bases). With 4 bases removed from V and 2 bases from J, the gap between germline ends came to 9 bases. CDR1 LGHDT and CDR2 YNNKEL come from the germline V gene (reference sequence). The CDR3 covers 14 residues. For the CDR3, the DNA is TGTGCCAGCAGCCGGGAGTCGACCTACAATGAGCAGTTCTTC. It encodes CASSRESTYNEQFF.

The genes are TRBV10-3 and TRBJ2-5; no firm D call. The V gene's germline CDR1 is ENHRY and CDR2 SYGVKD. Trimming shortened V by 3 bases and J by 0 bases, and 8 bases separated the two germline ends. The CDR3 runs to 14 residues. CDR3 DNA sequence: TGTGCCATCAGTGAATCTAGTTACCAAGAGACCCAGTACTTC. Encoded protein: CAISESSYQETQYF.

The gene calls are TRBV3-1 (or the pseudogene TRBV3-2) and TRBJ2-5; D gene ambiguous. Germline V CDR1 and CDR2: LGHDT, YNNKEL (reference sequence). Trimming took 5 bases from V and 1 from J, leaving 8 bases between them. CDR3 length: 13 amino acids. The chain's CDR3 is CASSIQVQETQYF. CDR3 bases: TGTGCCAGCAGCATCCAGGTCCAAGAGACCCAGTACTTC.

CDR3 in amino acids: CAWKEGKTYTEAFF. The CDR3 nucleotides read TGTGCCTGGAAGGAGGGCAAAACGTACACTGAAGCTTTCTTT. The chain carries TRBV30 and TRBJ1-1, with no clear D. This CDR3 spans 14 amino acids. Germline CDR1 GTSNPN, CDR2 SVGIG (reference sequence). Trimming left V 4 bases short and J 3 bases short, with 15 bases between.

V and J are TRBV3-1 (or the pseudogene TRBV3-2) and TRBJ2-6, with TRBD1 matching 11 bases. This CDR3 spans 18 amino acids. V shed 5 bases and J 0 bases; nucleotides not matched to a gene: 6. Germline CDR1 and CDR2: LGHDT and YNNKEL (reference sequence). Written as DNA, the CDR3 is TGTGCCAGCAGCAAAGGACAGGGGGCTTCCTCTGGGGCCAACGTCCTGACTTTC. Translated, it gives CASSKGQGASSGANVLTF.

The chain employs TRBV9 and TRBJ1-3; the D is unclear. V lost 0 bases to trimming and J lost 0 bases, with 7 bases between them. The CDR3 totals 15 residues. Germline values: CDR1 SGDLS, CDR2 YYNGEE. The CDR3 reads CASSVELSSGNTIYF. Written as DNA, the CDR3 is TGTGCCAGCAGCGTAGAGCTCAGCTCTGGAAACACCATATATTTT.

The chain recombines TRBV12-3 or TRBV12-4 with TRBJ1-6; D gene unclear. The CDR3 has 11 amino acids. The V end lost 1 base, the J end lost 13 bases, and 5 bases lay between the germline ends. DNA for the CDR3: TGTGCCAGCAGTTTAGGCACCCCCCTCCACTTT. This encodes CASSLGTPLHF.

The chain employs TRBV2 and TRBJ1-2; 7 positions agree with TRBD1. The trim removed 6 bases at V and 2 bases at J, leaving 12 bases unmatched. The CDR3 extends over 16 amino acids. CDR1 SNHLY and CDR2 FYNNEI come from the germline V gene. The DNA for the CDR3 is TGTGCCAGCAGCCAGAGACGACAGGGAAGGAACTATGGCTACACCTTC. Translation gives CASSQRRQGRNYGYTF.

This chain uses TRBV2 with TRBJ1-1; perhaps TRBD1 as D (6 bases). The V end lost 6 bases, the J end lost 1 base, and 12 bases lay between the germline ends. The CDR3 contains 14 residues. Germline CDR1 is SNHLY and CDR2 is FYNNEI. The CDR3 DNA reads TGTGCCAGCAGGTGGGGGCTTCGGAACACTGAAGCTTTCTTT. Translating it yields CASRWGLRNTEAFF.

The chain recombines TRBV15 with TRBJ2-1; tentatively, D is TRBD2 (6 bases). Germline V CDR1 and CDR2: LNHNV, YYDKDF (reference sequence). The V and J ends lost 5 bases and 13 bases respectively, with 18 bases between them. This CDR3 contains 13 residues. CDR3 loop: CATSFGGAETQFF. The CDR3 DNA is TGTGCCACCAGCTTCGGAGGGGCCGAAACACAGTTCTTC.

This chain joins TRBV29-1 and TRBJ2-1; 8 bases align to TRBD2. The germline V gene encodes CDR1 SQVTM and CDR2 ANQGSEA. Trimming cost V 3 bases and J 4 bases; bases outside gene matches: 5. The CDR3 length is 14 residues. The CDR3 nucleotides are TGCAGCGTTGATACTAGCGGTTCGTACAATGAGCAGTTCTTC. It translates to CSVDTSGSYNEQFF.

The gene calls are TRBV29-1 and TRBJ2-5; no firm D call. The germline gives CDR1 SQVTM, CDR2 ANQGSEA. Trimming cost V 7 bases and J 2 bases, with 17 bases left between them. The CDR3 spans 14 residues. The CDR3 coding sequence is TGCAGCGCTACCTCTTTCCTAGGGCAAGAGACCCAGTACTTC. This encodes CSATSFLGQETQYF.

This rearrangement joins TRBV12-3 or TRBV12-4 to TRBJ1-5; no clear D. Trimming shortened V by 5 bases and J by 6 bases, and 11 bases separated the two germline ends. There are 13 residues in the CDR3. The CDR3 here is CASSTLTGQPQHF. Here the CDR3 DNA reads TGTGCCAGCAGTACCCTGACCGGTCAGCCCCAGCATTTT.

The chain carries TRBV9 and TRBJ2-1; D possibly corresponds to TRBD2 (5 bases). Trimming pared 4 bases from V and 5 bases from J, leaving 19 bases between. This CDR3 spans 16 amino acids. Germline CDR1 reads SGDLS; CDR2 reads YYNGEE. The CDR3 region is CASSPRIEGWNNEQFF. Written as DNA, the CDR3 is TGTGCCAGCAGCCCCCGGATCGAGGGTTGGAACAATGAGCAGTTCTTC.

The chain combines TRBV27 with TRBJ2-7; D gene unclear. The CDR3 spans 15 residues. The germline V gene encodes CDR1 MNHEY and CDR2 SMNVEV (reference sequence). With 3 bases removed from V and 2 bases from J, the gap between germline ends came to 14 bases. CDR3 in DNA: TGTGCCAGCAGTTTTTATCCAGGACCGGCCTACGAGCAGTACTTC. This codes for CASSFYPGPAYEQYF.

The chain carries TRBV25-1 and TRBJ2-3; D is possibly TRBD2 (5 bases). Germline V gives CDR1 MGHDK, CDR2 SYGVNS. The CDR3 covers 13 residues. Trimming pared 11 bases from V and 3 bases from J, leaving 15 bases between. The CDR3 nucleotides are TGTGCCTCCGGGGTGACGGGGACAGATACGCAGTATTTT. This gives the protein CASGVTGTDTQYF.

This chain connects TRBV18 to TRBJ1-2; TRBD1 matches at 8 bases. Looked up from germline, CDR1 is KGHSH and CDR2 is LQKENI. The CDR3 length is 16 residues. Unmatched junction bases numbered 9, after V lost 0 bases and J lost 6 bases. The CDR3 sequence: CASSPPGLDRANGYTF. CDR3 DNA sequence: TGTGCCAGCTCACCACCGGGGTTGGACAGGGCCAATGGCTACACCTTC. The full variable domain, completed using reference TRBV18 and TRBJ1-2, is NAGVMQNPRHLVRRRGQEARLRCSPMKGHSHVYWYRQLPEEGLKFMVYLQKENIIDESGMPKERFSAEFPKEGPSILRIQQVVRGDSAAYFCASSPPGLDRANGYTFGSGTRLTVV.

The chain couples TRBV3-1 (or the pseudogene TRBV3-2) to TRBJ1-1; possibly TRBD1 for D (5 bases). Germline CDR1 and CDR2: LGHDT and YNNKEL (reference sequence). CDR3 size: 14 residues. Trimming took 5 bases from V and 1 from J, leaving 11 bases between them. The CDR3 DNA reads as TGTGCCAGCAGCTTCGACAGCCGGAACACTGAAGCTTTCTTT. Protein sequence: CASSFDSRNTEAFF.